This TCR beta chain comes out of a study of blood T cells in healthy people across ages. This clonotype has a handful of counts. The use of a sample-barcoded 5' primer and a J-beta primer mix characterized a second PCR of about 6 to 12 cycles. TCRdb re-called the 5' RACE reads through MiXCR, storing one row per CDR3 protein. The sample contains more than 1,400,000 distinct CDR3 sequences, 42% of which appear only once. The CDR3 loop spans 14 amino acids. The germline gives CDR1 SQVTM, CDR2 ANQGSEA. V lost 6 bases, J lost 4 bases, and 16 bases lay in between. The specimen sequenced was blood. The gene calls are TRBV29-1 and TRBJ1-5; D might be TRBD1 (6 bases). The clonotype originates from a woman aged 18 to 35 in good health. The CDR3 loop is CSVMTGAGNQPQHF. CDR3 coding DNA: TGCAGCGTAATGACAGGCGCTGGGAATCAGCCCCAGCATTTT.